A selection of T cell receptor beta chains follows, all from one sample in a study of blood T cell repertoires in COVID-19. Assay used: immunoSEQ multiplex PCR; TCRdb lists only in-frame clones, some missing. The sample holds some 320,000 clones, over 90% seen once. Sequenced material: PBMCs or T cells enriched from blood (not recorded which). The source is a woman in her twenties or thirties who had been exposed to COVID-19. The CDR3 runs from the conserved cysteine through the conserved F or W. D genes are given only for firm matches. Not every row has a clone size; where given, it reads once, few, many or a size class.

CDR3	DNA	D	J	V	size
CASSLSSGVDTQYF	TGTGCCAGCAGCTTGTCTAGCGGGGTGGATACGCAGTATTTT	TRBD2	TRBJ2-3	TRBV11-2	once
CASSLDDRAPNTIYF	TGTGCCAGCAGCTTAGACGACAGGGCGCCCAACACCATATATTTT	TRBD1	TRBJ1-3	TRBV7-6	.
CASSQWGLTEAFF	TGTGCCAGCAGCCAGTGGGGGCTCACTGAAGCTTTCTTT	.	TRBJ1-1	TRBV3-1/TRBV3-2	few
CASSLAGRGRSNQPQHF	TGTGCCAGCAGCTTAGCAGGCAGGGGAAGAAGCAATCAGCCCCAGCATTTT	.	TRBJ1-5	TRBV7-9	.
CATSDLDINYGYTF	TGTGCCACCAGTGATTTGGACATTAACTATGGCTACACCTTC	.	TRBJ1-2	TRBV24-1	.
CASSLRGGQPQHF	TGCGCCAGCAGCTTGAGGGGAGGACAGCCCCAGCATTTT	.	TRBJ1-5	TRBV4-3	.
CASSQVGDNSPLHF	TGTGCCAGCAGCCAAGTAGGGGATAACTCACCCCTCCACTTT	.	TRBJ1-6	TRBV4-2	.
CASSYNALGSYEQYF	TGTGCCAGCAGTTACAACGCCCTCGGCTCCTACGAGCAGTACTTC	.	TRBJ2-7	TRBV6-5	.
CASGTLGSSNEKLFF	TGTGCCAGCGGGACACTGGGGTCCTCTAATGAAAAACTGTTTTTT	.	TRBJ1-4	TRBV3-1/TRBV3-2	.
CASSLENPGQEFF	TGTGCCAGCAGCTTAGAGAATCCAGGACAGGAATTCTTC	TRBD1	TRBJ2-7	TRBV7-6	.